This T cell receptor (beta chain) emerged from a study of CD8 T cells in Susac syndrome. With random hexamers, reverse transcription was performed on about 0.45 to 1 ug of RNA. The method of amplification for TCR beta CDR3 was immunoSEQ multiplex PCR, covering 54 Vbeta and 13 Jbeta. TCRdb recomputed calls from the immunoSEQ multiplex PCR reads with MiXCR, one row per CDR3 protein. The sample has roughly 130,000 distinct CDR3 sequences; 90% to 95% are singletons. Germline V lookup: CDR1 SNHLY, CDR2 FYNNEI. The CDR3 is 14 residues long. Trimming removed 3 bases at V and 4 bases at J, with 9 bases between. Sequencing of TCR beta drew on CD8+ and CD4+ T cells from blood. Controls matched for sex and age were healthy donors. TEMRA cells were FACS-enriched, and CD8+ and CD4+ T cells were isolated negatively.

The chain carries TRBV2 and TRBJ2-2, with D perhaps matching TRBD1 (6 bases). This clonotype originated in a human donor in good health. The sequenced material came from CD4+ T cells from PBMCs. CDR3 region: CASSDRGGTGELFF. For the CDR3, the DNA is TGTGCCAGCAGTGACAGGGGTGGCACCGGGGAGCTGTTTTTT. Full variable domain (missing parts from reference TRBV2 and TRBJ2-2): EPEVTQTPSHQVTQMGQEVILRCVPISNHLYFYWYRQILGQKVEFLVSFYNNEISEKSEIFDDQFSVERPDGSNFTLKIRSTKLEDSAMYFCASSDRGGTGELFFGEGSRLTVL.